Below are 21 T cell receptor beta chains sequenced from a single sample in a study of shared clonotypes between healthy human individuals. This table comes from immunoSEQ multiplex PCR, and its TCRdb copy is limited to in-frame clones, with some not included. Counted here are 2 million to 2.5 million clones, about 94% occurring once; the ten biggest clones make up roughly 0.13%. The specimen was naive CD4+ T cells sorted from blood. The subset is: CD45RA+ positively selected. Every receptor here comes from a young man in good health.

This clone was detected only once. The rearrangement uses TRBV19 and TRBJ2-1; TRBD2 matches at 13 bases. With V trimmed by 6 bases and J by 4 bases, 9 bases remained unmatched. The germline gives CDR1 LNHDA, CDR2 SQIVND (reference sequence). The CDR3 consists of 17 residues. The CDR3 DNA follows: TGTGCCAGTAGCCAGACTAGCGGGGGGACCCGATACAATGAGCAGTTCTTC. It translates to CASSQTSGGTRYNEQFF. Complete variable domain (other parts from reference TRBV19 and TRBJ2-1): DGGITQSPKYLFRKEGQNVTLSCEQNLNHDAMYWYRQDPGQGLRLIYYSQIVNDFQKGDIAEGYSVSREKKESFPLTVTSAQKNPTAFYLCASSQTSGGTRYNEQFFGPGTRLTVL.

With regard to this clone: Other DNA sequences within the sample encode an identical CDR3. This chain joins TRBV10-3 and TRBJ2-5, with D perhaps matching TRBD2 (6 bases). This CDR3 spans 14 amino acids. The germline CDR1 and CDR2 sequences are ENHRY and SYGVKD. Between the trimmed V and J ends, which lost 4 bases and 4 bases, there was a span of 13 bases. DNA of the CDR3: TGTGCCATCAGTGGCTCTGGAGGGAGAGAGACCCAGTACTTC. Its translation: CAISGSGGRETQYF.

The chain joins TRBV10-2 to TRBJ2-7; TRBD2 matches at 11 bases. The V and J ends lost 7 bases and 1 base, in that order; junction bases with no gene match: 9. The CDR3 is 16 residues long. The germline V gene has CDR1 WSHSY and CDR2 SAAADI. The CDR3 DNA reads TGCGCCAGCACCGATCCCCCTAGCGGGAGGTCCTACGAGCAGTACTTC. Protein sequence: CASTDPPSGRSYEQYF.

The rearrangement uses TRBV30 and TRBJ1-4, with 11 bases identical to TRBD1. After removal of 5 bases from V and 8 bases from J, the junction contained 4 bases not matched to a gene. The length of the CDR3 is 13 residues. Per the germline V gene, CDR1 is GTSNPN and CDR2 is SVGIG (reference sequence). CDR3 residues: CAWHRDRGEKLFF. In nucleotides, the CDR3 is TGTGCCTGGCATCGGGACAGGGGGGAAAAACTGTTTTTT.

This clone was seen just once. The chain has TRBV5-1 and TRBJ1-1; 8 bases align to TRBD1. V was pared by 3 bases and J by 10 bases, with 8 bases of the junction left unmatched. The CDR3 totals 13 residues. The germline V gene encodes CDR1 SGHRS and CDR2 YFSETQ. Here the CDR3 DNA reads TGCGCCAGCAGCTCTGACAGGGGAGTAGTAGCTTTCTTT. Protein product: CASSSDRGVVAFF.

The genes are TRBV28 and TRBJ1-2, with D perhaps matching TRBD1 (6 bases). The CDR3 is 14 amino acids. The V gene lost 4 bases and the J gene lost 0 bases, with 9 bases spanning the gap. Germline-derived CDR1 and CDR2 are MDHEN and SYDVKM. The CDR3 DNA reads TGTGCCAGCAGTTCCGGGACAACTAACTATGGCTACACCTTC. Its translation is CASSSGTTNYGYTF.

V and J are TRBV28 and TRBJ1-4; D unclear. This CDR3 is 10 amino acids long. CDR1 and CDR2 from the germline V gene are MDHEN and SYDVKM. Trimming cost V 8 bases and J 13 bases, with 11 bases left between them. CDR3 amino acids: CASLGDLLFF. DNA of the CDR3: TGTGCCAGCCTTGGGGATCTACTGTTTTTT.

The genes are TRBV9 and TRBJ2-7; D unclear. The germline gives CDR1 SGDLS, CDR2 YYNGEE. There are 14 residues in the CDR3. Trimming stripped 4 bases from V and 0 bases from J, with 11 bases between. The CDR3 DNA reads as TGTGCCAGCAGCCTCACGACCAGCTCCTACGAGCAGTACTTC. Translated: CASSLTTSSYEQYF.

CDR3 sequence reads: CASSYRPGQVFYEQYF. DNA of the CDR3: TGTGCCAGCAGTTATCGACCGGGACAGGTTTTCTACGAGCAGTACTTC. The chain carries TRBV6-5 and TRBJ2-7, with TRBD1 matching 8 bases. Unmatched junction bases numbered 10, after V lost 3 bases and J lost 3 bases. Germline values: CDR1 MNHEY, CDR2 SVGAGI. CDR3 length: 16 residues.

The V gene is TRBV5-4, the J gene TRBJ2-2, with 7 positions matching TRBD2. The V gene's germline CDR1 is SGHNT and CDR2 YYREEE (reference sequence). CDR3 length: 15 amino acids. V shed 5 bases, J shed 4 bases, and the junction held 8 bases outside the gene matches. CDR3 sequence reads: CASSFGRTSTGELFF. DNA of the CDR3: TGTGCCAGCAGTTTCGGGAGGACTAGCACCGGGGAGCTGTTTTTT.

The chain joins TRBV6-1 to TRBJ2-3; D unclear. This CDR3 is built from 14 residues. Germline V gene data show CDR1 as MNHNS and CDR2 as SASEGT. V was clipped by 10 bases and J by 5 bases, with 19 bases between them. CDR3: CAILRVLGKDTQYF. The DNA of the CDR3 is TGTGCCATCCTCCGGGTCCTTGGGAAAGATACGCAGTATTTT.

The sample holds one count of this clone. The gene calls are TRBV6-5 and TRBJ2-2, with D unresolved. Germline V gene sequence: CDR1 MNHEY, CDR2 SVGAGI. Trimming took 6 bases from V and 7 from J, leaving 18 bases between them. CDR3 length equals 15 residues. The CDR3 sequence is CASSEARSFGGELFF. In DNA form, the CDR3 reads TGTGCCAGCAGCGAGGCCAGGTCCTTCGGCGGGGAGCTGTTTTTT.

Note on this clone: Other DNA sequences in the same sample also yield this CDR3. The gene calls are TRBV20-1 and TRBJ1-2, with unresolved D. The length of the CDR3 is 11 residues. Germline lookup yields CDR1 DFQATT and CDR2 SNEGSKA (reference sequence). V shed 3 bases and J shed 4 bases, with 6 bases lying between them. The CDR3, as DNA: TGCAGTGCTAGGACTGGCTATGGCTACACCTTC. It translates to CSARTGYGYTF.

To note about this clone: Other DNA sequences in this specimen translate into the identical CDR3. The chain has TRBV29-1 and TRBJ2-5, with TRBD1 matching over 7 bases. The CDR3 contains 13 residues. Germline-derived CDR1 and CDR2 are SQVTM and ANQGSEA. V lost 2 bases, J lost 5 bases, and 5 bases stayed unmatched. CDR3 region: CSVELGGRETQYF. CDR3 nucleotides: TGCAGCGTTGAATTAGGGGGCCGGGAGACCCAGTACTTC.

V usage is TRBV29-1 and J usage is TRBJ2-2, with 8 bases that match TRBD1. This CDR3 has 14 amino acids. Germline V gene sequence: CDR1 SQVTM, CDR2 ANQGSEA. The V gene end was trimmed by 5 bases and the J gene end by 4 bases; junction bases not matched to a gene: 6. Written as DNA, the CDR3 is TGCAGCGTTCGGGCAGGGGGCATCACCGGGGAGCTGTTTTTT. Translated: CSVRAGGITGELFF.

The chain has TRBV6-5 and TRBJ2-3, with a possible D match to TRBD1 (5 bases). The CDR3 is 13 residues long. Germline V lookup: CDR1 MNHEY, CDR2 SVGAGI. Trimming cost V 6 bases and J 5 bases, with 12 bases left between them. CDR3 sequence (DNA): TGTGCCAGCAGCCCTCCAGGGATAGATACGCAGTATTTT. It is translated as CASSPPGIDTQYF.

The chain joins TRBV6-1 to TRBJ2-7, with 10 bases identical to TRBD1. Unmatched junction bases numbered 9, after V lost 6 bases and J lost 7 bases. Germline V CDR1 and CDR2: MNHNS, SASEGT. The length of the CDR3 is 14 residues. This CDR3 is CASRPDRGLGEQYF. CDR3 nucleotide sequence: TGTGCCAGCAGGCCCGACAGGGGGCTGGGGGAGCAGTACTTC.

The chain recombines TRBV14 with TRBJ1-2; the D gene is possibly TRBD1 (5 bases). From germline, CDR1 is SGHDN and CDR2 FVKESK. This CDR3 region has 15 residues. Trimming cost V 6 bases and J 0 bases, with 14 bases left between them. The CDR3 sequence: CASRPTGAPNYGYTF. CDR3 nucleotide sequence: TGTGCCAGCAGACCTACAGGAGCTCCTAACTATGGCTACACCTTC.

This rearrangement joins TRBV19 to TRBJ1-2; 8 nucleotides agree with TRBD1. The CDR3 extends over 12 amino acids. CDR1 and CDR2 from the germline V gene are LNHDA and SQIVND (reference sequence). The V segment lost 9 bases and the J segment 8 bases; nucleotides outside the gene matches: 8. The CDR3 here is CASMDRATGYTF. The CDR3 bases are TGTGCCAGCATGGACAGGGCTACAGGCTACACCTTC.

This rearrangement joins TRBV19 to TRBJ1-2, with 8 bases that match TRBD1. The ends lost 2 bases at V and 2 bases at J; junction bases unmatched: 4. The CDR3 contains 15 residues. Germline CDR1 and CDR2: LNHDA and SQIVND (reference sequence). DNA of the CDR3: TGTGCCAGTAGTATAACTACAGGGGGAAACTATGGCTACACCTTC. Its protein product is CASSITTGGNYGYTF.

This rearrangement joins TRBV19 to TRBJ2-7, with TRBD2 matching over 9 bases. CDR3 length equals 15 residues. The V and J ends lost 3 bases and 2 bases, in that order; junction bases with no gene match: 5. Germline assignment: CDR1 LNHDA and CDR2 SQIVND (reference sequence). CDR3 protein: CASSISASGTYEQYF. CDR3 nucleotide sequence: TGTGCCAGTAGTATTTCAGCTAGCGGGACCTACGAGCAGTACTTC.